What follows are 6 T cell receptor beta chains derived from one specimen sequenced in a study of CD8 T cells in Susac syndrome. Roughly 0.45 to 1 ug RNA was reverse transcribed with random hexamers. TCRdb redid the calling of the immunoSEQ multiplex PCR reads with MiXCR, one entry per CDR3 protein. The sample comprises 75,000 to 100,000 distinct CDR3 sequences, 94% of which are singletons, and less than 0.95% rests with the top ten. The sequenced material came from CD8+ T cells from PBMCs. The receptor source for this set is a human donor with Susac syndrome.

This chain uses TRBV30 with TRBJ2-1, with a possible D match to TRBD2 (6 bases). Germline V gives CDR1 GTSNPN, CDR2 SVGIG (reference sequence). This CDR3 spans 13 amino acids. The V gene lost 0 bases and the J gene lost 5 bases, with 8 bases spanning the gap. CDR3 region: CAWSVPGDNEQFF. CDR3 nucleotides: TGTGCCTGGAGTGTACCGGGGGACAATGAGCAGTTCTTC.

The chain uses TRBV5-4 and TRBJ1-2, with D hard to call. Germline-derived CDR1 and CDR2 are SGHNT and YYREEE (reference sequence). The CDR3 contains 13 residues. The germline V and J ends were trimmed by 0 bases and 6 bases, with 9 bases remaining between them. The DNA for the CDR3 is TGTGCCAGCAGCTTGGCAGCGCCAGATGGCTACACCTTC. This sequence encodes CASSLAAPDGYTF.

This chain uses TRBV7-9 with TRBJ1-1; 9 nucleotides match TRBD1. Per germline, CDR1 SEHNR and CDR2 FQNEAQ (reference sequence). The CDR3 is 14 residues long. The V segment lost 6 bases and the J segment 6 bases; nucleotides outside the gene matches: 8. The CDR3 DNA reads as TGTGCCAGCAGTCATCGGGACAGGGAGGCTGAAGCTTTCTTT. It translates to CASSHRDREAEAFF.

The chain couples TRBV28 to TRBJ2-7; perhaps TRBD2 as D (6 bases). V was cut by 10 bases and J by 3 bases, with 10 bases left in between. CDR1 is MDHEN and CDR2 is SYDVKM in the germline V gene. CDR3 length equals 11 residues. The CDR3 here is CATSGGYEQYF. The CDR3 DNA follows: TGTGCCACTTCCGGGGGCTACGAGCAGTACTTC.

The chain carries TRBV30 and TRBJ2-7, with D uncertain. Germline V gene data show CDR1 as GTSNPN and CDR2 as SVGIG (reference sequence). The CDR3 contains 13 residues. V was clipped by 8 bases and J by 2 bases, with 16 bases between them. CDR3 DNA: TGTGCCCTTCAACGGAGAGCGCCCTACGAGCAGTACTTC. Its translation: CALQRRAPYEQYF. Filled out from reference TRBV30 and TRBJ2-7, the complete variable domain reads SQTIHQWPATLVQPVGSPLSLECTVEGTSNPNLYWYRQAAGRGLQLLFYSVGIGQISSEVPQNLSASRPQDRQFILSSKKLLLSDSGFYLCALQRRAPYEQYFGPGTRLTVT.

This clonotype was detected only once. The rearrangement uses TRBV27 and TRBJ1-2; the D is unclear. The CDR3 covers 14 residues. Germline values: CDR1 MNHEY, CDR2 SMNVEV (reference sequence). V was trimmed by 6 bases and J by 0 bases, leaving 11 bases between them. This chain's CDR3 is CASRSWTANYGYTF. The CDR3, as DNA: TGTGCCAGCAGAAGCTGGACCGCTAACTATGGCTACACCTTC.